Presented here are 23 T cell receptor beta chains from one specimen sequenced in a study of cytomegalovirus exposure and HLA in healthy donors. The PCR contained 60 Vbeta and 13 Jbeta primers. Clones were sequenced by immunoSEQ multiplex PCR, and TCRdb holds only the in-frame ones, with some missing. In the table there are approximately 150,000 clones, roughly 80% of which are singletons. Material for sequencing was PBMCs. The source is a male donor in good health and CMV-seronegative.

The chain joins TRBV19 to TRBJ1-1, with TRBD1 matching over 11 bases. Trimming at V came to 5 bases and at J to 3 bases, leaving 8 bases not matched to a gene. The CDR3 has 16 residues. From germline, CDR1 is LNHDA and CDR2 SQIVND (reference sequence). DNA of the CDR3: TGTGCCAGTAGTTTTCTACCGGGACAGGGGGACACTGAAGCTTTCTTT. As protein: CASSFLPGQGDTEAFF.

The rearrangement uses TRBV6-1 and TRBJ1-1; possibly TRBD1 for D (6 bases). With 7 bases removed from V and 2 bases from J, the gap between germline ends came to 17 bases. The CDR3 covers 15 residues. The germline V gene has CDR1 MNHNS and CDR2 SASEGT. The CDR3 coding sequence is TGTGCCAGCAACCCACACAACAGGGATAACACTGAAGCTTTCTTT. Amino acids: CASNPHNRDNTEAFF.

V gene TRBV4-3 combines with J gene TRBJ2-1; D call uncertain. Germline V gene data show CDR1 as LGHNA and CDR2 as YSLEER. The CDR3 contains 16 residues. V shed 2 bases and J shed 5 bases, with 16 bases lying between them. This CDR3 reads CASSQTIRFVNNEQFF. The CDR3 nucleotides read TGCGCCAGCAGCCAAACAATCCGATTCGTGAACAATGAGCAGTTCTTC.

The CDR3 region is CASSLALLAHEQFF. CDR3 DNA: TGTGCCAGCAGCTTAGCACTACTAGCTCATGAGCAGTTCTTC. V gene TRBV7-7 combines with J gene TRBJ2-1; possibly TRBD2 for D (6 bases). The CDR3 is 14 amino acids. Trimming pared 0 bases from V and 8 bases from J, leaving 11 bases between. CDR1 is SSHAT and CDR2 is FNYEAQ in the germline V gene (reference sequence).

CDR3 protein: CASRWTGGGIQYF. The CDR3 region has the DNA TGTGCCAGCAGGTGGACAGGCGGTGGCATTCAGTACTTC. The chain is built from TRBV28 and TRBJ2-4, with TRBD1 identical over 7 bases. Germline values: CDR1 MDHEN, CDR2 SYDVKM. This CDR3 comprises 13 residues. The V segment lost 6 bases and the J segment 9 bases; nucleotides outside the gene matches: 8.

The chain combines TRBV7-9 with TRBJ2-1; 8 bases fit TRBD2. CDR1 is SEHNR and CDR2 is FQNEAQ in the germline V gene (reference sequence). This CDR3 contains 15 residues. J lost 0 bases, V lost 6 bases, and 4 bases had no gene match. The chain's CDR3 is CASRQRGSSYNEQFF. Here the CDR3 DNA reads TGTGCCAGCAGACAGCGGGGGAGCTCCTACAATGAGCAGTTCTTC.

This chain connects TRBV11-2 to TRBJ2-5; 12 positions agree with TRBD1. Trimming cost V 0 bases and J 11 bases; bases outside gene matches: 10. Looked up from germline, CDR1 is SGHAT and CDR2 is FQNNGV. The CDR3 is 16 amino acids. In nucleotides, the CDR3 is TGTGCCAGCAGCTTAGATCAGGGACAGGGGGCGAGGGAGCAGTACTTC. Encoded protein: CASSLDQGQGAREQYF.

The chain links TRBV7-2 to TRBJ2-5; the D gene is possibly TRBD1 (7 bases). The CDR3 spans 14 residues. The germline V gene encodes CDR1 SGHTA and CDR2 FQGNSA. Trimming pared 5 bases from V and 5 bases from J, leaving 15 bases between. CDR3 protein: CASSPQTGRETQYF. CDR3 nucleotide sequence: TGTGCCAGCAGCCCGCAGACAGGGAGGGAGACCCAGTACTTC.

This clone was recorded a few times. The chain uses TRBV7-9 and TRBJ1-1; D is perhaps TRBD1 (6 bases). This CDR3 is 16 amino acids long. CDR1 is SEHNR and CDR2 is FQNEAQ in the germline V gene (reference sequence). V was trimmed by 1 base and J by 5 bases, leaving 17 bases between them. The CDR3: CASSLVGPGRGTEAFF. In DNA, the CDR3 is TGTGCCAGCAGCTTAGTGGGTCCGGGGAGGGGGACTGAAGCTTTCTTT. The full variable domain, its missing parts supplied by reference TRBV7-9 and TRBJ1-1, is DTGVSQNPRHKITKRGQNVTFRCDPISEHNRLYWYRQTLGQGPEFLTYFQNEAQLEKSRLLSDRFSAERPKGSFSTLEIQRTEQGDSAMYLCASSLVGPGRGTEAFFGQGTRLTVV.

The CDR3 protein is CAISRAPGDEQFF. CDR3 sequence (DNA): TGTGCCATCAGTCGGGCCCCCGGGGATGAGCAGTTCTTC. V gene TRBV10-3 combines with J gene TRBJ2-1; perhaps TRBD2 as D (5 bases). V was clipped by 5 bases and J by 8 bases, with 13 bases between them. The length of the CDR3 is 13 residues. Germline CDR1 is ENHRY and CDR2 is SYGVKD.

The rearrangement links TRBV2 to TRBJ2-1, with 10 bases aligning to TRBD2. CDR1 is SNHLY and CDR2 is FYNNEI in the germline V gene. V lost 11 bases and J lost 6; bases outside the gene matches: 7. The CDR3 has 13 amino acids. The CDR3 sequence: CAGGTSASNEQFF. The CDR3, as DNA: TGTGCCGGCGGGACTAGCGCATCCAATGAGCAGTTCTTC.

The chain uses TRBV28 and TRBJ2-7; TRBD2 aligns across 7 bases. Germline-derived CDR1 and CDR2 are MDHEN and SYDVKM. There are 15 residues in the CDR3. The J segment lost 3 bases and the V segment lost 8 bases, leaving 13 bases of the junction unmatched. Here the CDR3 reads CASRIRLAENYEQYF. CDR3 coding DNA: TGTGCCAGCCGGATAAGGCTAGCGGAAAACTACGAGCAGTACTTC.

The J gene is TRBJ1-2, the V gene TRBV9; TRBD1 matches 7 bases. Trimming removed 2 bases from V and 2 bases from J; junction bases left unmatched: 0. This CDR3 spans 13 amino acids. The V gene's germline CDR1 is SGDLS and CDR2 YYNGEE. The chain's CDR3 is CASSVTGNYGYTF. The CDR3 region has the DNA TGTGCCAGCAGCGTGACAGGGAACTATGGCTACACCTTC.

V usage is TRBV5-4 and J usage is TRBJ1-1; no clear D gene. Trimming cost V 0 bases and J 3 bases, with 9 bases left between them. The germline V gene encodes CDR1 SGHNT and CDR2 YYREEE (reference sequence). The CDR3 is made up of 14 amino acids. CDR3 amino acids: CASSLGEPHTEAFF. The CDR3 DNA sequence: TGTGCCAGCAGCTTGGGTGAGCCTCACACTGAAGCTTTCTTT.

This clone was detected once. J is TRBJ2-1 and V is TRBV7-9; 9 bases map to TRBD2. The CDR3 length is 14 residues. CDR1 is SEHNR and CDR2 is FQNEAQ in the germline V gene (reference sequence). With 5 bases clipped from V and 7 bases from J, the junction kept 6 bases outside the gene matches. CDR3 sequence: CASSVSGGLNEQFF. In DNA form, the CDR3 reads TGTGCCAGCAGCGTAAGCGGGGGGTTAAATGAGCAGTTCTTC.

V is TRBV30 and J is TRBJ1-5, with D perhaps matching TRBD1 (6 bases). Germline lookup yields CDR1 GTSNPN and CDR2 SVGIG (reference sequence). There are 13 residues in the CDR3. V dropped 5 bases and J dropped 5 bases, with 13 bases sitting between them. This CDR3 reads CAWEGAGDQPQHF. The CDR3, as DNA: TGTGCCTGGGAAGGGGCAGGGGATCAGCCCCAGCATTTT.

The chain uses TRBV2 and TRBJ2-1, with 11 positions matching TRBD2. CDR1 SNHLY and CDR2 FYNNEI come from the germline V gene. The CDR3 runs 16 residues. Losses at the gene ends were 5 bases for V and 1 base for J; bases not matched to a gene: 4. CDR3 in DNA: TGTGCCAGCAGTCTTAGCGGGGGGGTGTCCTACAATGAGCAGTTCTTC. Residues: CASSLSGGVSYNEQFF.

This clone has only a few counts. V usage is TRBV19 and J usage is TRBJ2-6; 7 bases map to TRBD1. Trimming took 7 bases from V and 0 from J; bases not matched to a gene: 9. Germline CDR1 is LNHDA and CDR2 is SQIVND (reference sequence). The CDR3 extends over 17 amino acids. The CDR3 spells CASTLGQLTSGANVLTF. CDR3 sequence (DNA): TGTGCCAGTACCCTGGGACAGCTTACCTCTGGGGCCAACGTCCTGACTTTC.

The chain combines TRBV30 with TRBJ2-7; 7 nucleotides match TRBD2. The CDR3 is made up of 11 amino acids. V shed 5 bases, J shed 3 bases, and the junction held 1 base outside the gene matches. In germline, CDR1 is GTSNPN, CDR2 SVGIG (reference sequence). Here the CDR3 reads CAWGRVYEQYF. The CDR3 nucleotides are TGTGCCTGGGGGAGGGTCTACGAGCAGTACTTC.

The chain links TRBV5-4 to TRBJ1-2, with 7 bases that match TRBD1. The CDR3 extends over 14 amino acids. The trim removed 1 base at V and 3 bases at J, leaving 3 bases unmatched. CDR1 is SGHNT, CDR2 YYREEE, per germline (reference sequence). The CDR3 loop reads CASSLNRGDYGYTF. Here the CDR3 DNA reads TGTGCCAGCAGCTTGAACAGGGGAGACTATGGCTACACCTTC. Using reference TRBV5-4 and TRBJ1-2 for the parts outside the CDR3, the full variable domain is ETGVTQSPTHLIKTRGQQVTLRCSSQSGHNTVSWYQQALGQGPQFIFQYYREEENGRGNFPPRFSGLQFPNYSSELNVNALELDDSALYLCASSLNRGDYGYTFGSGTRLTVV.

The chain links TRBV5-6 to TRBJ2-1, with a tentative D call TRBD2 (5 bases). The CDR3 has 13 amino acids. V was clipped by 1 base and J by 6 bases, with 8 bases between them. CDR1 is SGHDT, CDR2 YYEEEE, per germline. The CDR3 DNA is TGTGCCAGCAGCTTGTTAGAGGGCAATGAGCAGTTCTTC. Translating it yields CASSLLEGNEQFF.

The rearrangement joins TRBV5-4 to TRBJ2-5; the D gene is possibly TRBD1 (5 bases). CDR1 is SGHNT and CDR2 is YYREEE in the germline V gene (reference sequence). Trimming cost V 0 bases and J 2 bases, with 14 bases left between them. The length of the CDR3 is 16 residues. CDR3 loop: CASSLGSAQGQETQYF. CDR3 bases: TGTGCCAGCAGCTTGGGTTCCGCGCAGGGACAAGAGACCCAGTACTTC.

V gene TRBV27 combines with J gene TRBJ2-7; TRBD1 matches 8 bases. Germline values: CDR1 MNHEY, CDR2 SMNVEV (reference sequence). V shed 6 bases and J 1 base; nucleotides not matched to a gene: 11. The CDR3 contains 16 residues. The CDR3 spells CASRPPGDRWSYEQYF. CDR3 DNA sequence: TGTGCCAGCAGACCACCAGGGGACAGGTGGTCCTACGAGCAGTACTTC.